This TCR beta chain was recorded in a study of T cell repertoires in ileal Crohn's disease. Whole-study findings and limits: Sorted CD8 T cells held more high-frequency clones than CD4.

Clones were read by immunoSEQ multiplex PCR, and TCRdb kept only the in-frame ones, dropping some. The sample lists over 25,000 clones, roughly 78% seen once, with 15% to 20% in the top ten. The CDR3 is 15 residues long. Trimming removed 2 bases from V and 4 bases from J; junction bases left unmatched: 2. The germline V gene encodes CDR1 SGHNT and CDR2 YYREEE (reference sequence). This clone was found once. Its cognate antigen is unknown. V and J are TRBV5-4 and TRBJ2-3; 12 nucleotides align to TRBD2. The TCR comes from an adult with Crohn's disease. The sample was ileal tissue. CDR3 sequence: CASSLRTSGADTQYF. CDR3 sequence (DNA): TGTGCCAGCAGCTTACGGACTAGCGGGGCAGATACGCAGTATTTT.